The 8 T cell receptor beta chains listed next were all sequenced from one sample in a study of blood T cell repertoires in COVID-19. The protocol was immunoSEQ multiplex PCR, while the TCRdb copy is restricted to in-frame clones and leaves out a portion. The data show 250,000 to 300,000 clones, roughly 77% seen once. Sequencing was performed on peripheral blood. Receptors originate from a woman of 80 years or more with acute or convalescent COVID-19.

The table lists this clone with a few counts. Other DNA sequences from this sample encode an identical CDR3 as well. The chain couples TRBV19 to TRBJ1-1; D is unclear. Germline loops: CDR1 LNHDA, CDR2 SQIVND (reference sequence). V dropped 3 bases and J dropped 0 bases, with 8 bases sitting between them. This CDR3 has 14 residues. The CDR3 nucleotides read TGTGCCAGTAGTATCACCGGGATGAACACTGAAGCTTTCTTT. This encodes CASSITGMNTEAFF.

The rearrangement joins TRBV9 to TRBJ1-2; TRBD1 aligns across 9 bases. This CDR3 has 13 residues. Germline CDR1 SGDLS, CDR2 YYNGEE. V lost 6 bases and J lost 6; bases outside the gene matches: 6. DNA for the CDR3: TGTGCCAGCAACTCACAGGGGGCGAATGGCTACACCTTC. Its translation is CASNSQGANGYTF.

The rearrangement uses TRBV11-3 and TRBJ2-2; perhaps TRBD1 as D (6 bases). CDR3 length equals 13 residues. With 4 bases removed from V and 6 bases from J, the gap between germline ends came to 9 bases. Per germline, CDR1 SGHNT and CDR2 YENEEA. The CDR3 here is CASSSTGSGELFF. CDR3 nucleotide sequence: TGTGCCAGCAGCTCCACAGGGTCCGGGGAGCTGTTTTTT.

The chain recombines TRBV10-3 with TRBJ2-5; 7 nucleotides match TRBD2. Trimming removed 10 bases from V and 2 bases from J; junction bases left unmatched: 4. The CDR3 extends over 12 amino acids. CDR1 is ENHRY, CDR2 SYGVKD, per germline. The CDR3 sequence: CASGGGQETQYF. In nucleotides, the CDR3 is TGTGCCAGCGGGGGAGGGCAAGAGACCCAGTACTTC.

The chain recombines TRBV11-2 with TRBJ2-7, with D unclear. V gave up 6 bases and J gave up 2 bases, with 14 bases separating them. The CDR3 has 14 amino acids. Looked up from germline, CDR1 is SGHAT and CDR2 is FQNNGV. The CDR3 nucleotides are TGTGCCAGCAGGCCCGTCGGAGCGACCTACGAGCAGTACTTC. Translation: CASRPVGATYEQYF. Drawing the rest from reference TRBV11-2 and TRBJ2-7, the complete variable domain is EAGVAQSPRYKIIEKRQSVAFWCNPISGHATLYWYQQILGQGPKLLIQFQNNGVVDDSQLPKDRFSAERLKGVDSTLKIQPAKLEDSAVYLCASRPVGATYEQYFGPGTRLTVT.

The chain is built from TRBV5-5 and TRBJ2-5; weak D call: TRBD2 (6 bases). V was pared by 4 bases and J by 2 bases, with 12 bases between. The CDR3 has 14 residues. Germline V lookup: CDR1 SGHKS, CDR2 YYEKEE (reference sequence). DNA of the CDR3: TGTGCCAGCAGCGTGGCGGGGTTTCAAGAGACCCAGTACTTC. This gives the protein CASSVAGFQETQYF.

Turning to this clone: Possible read error: a much larger clone is one base away. Other DNA sequences of this sample code for an identical CDR3. The rearrangement joins TRBV5-6 to TRBJ2-7; TRBD2 matches 8 bases. Germline assignment: CDR1 SGHDT and CDR2 YYEEEE. This CDR3 spans 14 amino acids. Trimming cost V 2 bases and J 6 bases; bases outside gene matches: 7. CDR3 nucleotide sequence: TGTGCCAGCAGCTTCCGGACCGGGGGGGGCGAGCAGTACTTC. Its translation: CASSFRTGGGEQYF.

The V call is TRBV21-1, the J call TRBJ1-2; TRBD1 was called by the table and not checked on the DNA. TRBV21-1 is reported as a pseudogene. The CDR3 is made up of 15 amino acids. In DNA, the CDR3 is TGTGCCAGCAGCCACCCGGACAGACGTAACTATGGCTACACCTTC. It specifies CASSHPDRRNYGYTF.